Listed below are T cell receptor beta chains from one sample, sequenced in a study of T cell changes during pregnancy in multiple sclerosis. The method was immunoSEQ multiplex PCR; TCRdb's version includes in-frame clones alone and lacks a portion of them. The sample records about 98,000 clones, 92% being singletons. This sample comprised peripheral blood, obtained after pregnancy. These receptors all stem from a female donor in good health, enrolled as a control in a pregnancy study. Both conserved end residues are part of each CDR3. The D gene is left open where the match is weak. Clone size, where shown, is once, few, many, or a class for clones that have expanded.

>TRBJ2-7|-|-|TRBV7-9|16
CASSGTLKSVRVEQYF
TGTGCCAGCAGCGGCACCTTAAAGTCCGTGAGGGTCGAGCAGTACTTC
>TRBJ1-2|-|-|TRBV7-9|12
CASSSKFYGYTF
TGTGCCAGCAGCTCTAAGTTCTATGGCTACACCTTC
>TRBJ2-3|-|TRBD2|TRBV28|17
CASASVASGRGTDTQYF
TGTGCCAGCGCCTCTGTCGCTAGCGGGAGGGGCACAGATACGCAGTATTTT
>TRBJ1-5|-|TRBD1|TRBV27|15
CASSSRDRGGQPQHF
TGTGCCAGCAGCTCCCGGGACAGGGGAGGTCAGCCCCAGCATTTT
>TRBJ2-7|once|TRBD1|TRBV27|15
CASSFTGTGDYEQYF
TGTGCCAGCAGCTTCACCGGGACAGGGGACTACGAGCAGTACTTC
>TRBJ2-7|-|TRBD1|TRBV4-1|15
CASSQSTGGTNEQYF
TGCGCCAGCAGCCAATCTACAGGGGGCACCAACGAGCAGTACTTC
>TRBJ1-6|once|-|TRBV30|13
CAWDSHYNSPLHF
TGTGCCTGGGACAGCCACTATAATTCACCCCTCCACTTT
>TRBJ2-3|few|-|TRBV5-1|13
CASSFQGEDTQYF
TGCGCCAGCAGCTTCCAGGGTGAAGATACGCAGTATTTT
>TRBJ1-4|few|-|TRBV9|15
CASSHDGRGDEKLFF
TGTGCCAGCAGCCACGATGGGAGGGGCGATGAAAAACTGTTTTTT
>TRBJ1-1|few|-|TRBV29-1|13
CSVVQVANTEAFF
TGCAGCGTTGTGCAGGTCGCGAACACTGAAGCTTTCTTT
>TRBJ1-3|-|-|TRBV19|14
CASSTGTIGNTIYF
TGTGCCAGTAGTACAGGAACCATTGGAAACACCATATATTTT
>TRBJ2-2|once|-|TRBV6-1|14
CASRDPRGTGELFF
TGTGCCAGCAGGGACCCTCGAGGGACCGGGGAGCTGTTTTTT
>TRBJ2-3|-|TRBD2|TRBV7-9|17
CASSFWPGGPPADTQYF
TGTGCCAGCAGCTTCTGGCCGGGGGGGCCTCCGGCAGATACGCAGTATTTT
>TRBJ1-5|-|TRBD1|TRBV5-5|16
CASSSTGTGANQPQHF
TGTGCCAGCAGCTCTACCGGGACAGGGGCAAATCAGCCCCAGCATTTT
>TRBJ1-2|once|-|TRBV27|14
CATVTLGAVVGYTF
TGTGCCACGGTAACCCTGGGGGCTGTGGTTGGCTACACCTTC
>TRBJ1-5|once|-|TRBV5-4|15
CASSLAGGDNQPQHF
TGTGCCAGCAGCTTGGCCGGAGGAGACAATCAGCCCCAGCATTTT
>TRBJ2-2|-|TRBD1|TRBV27|16
CASSTRGRVYTGELFF
TGTGCCAGCAGTACCAGGGGGCGGGTTTACACCGGGGAGCTGTTTTTT
>TRBJ2-5|-|-|TRBV5-5|13
CASNGQYQETQYF
TGTGCCAGCAACGGACAGTACCAAGAGACCCAGTACTTC
>TRBJ2-7|-|-|TRBV6-6|11
CATGGVREQYF
TGTGCCACCGGGGGAGTCCGGGAGCAGTACTTC
>TRBJ2-5|-|-|TRBV7-9|14
CASSPLGGQETQYF
TGTGCCAGCAGCCCCTTGGGGGGTCAAGAGACCCAGTACTTC
>TRBJ2-3|-|TRBD2|TRBV4-1|15
CASSRLAGSTDTQYF
TGCGCCAGCAGCCGCCTAGCGGGGAGCACAGATACGCAGTATTTT
>TRBJ1-5|-|TRBD1|TRBV6-5|14
CASRGGQGGQPQHF
TGTGCCAGCAGGGGCGGACAGGGGGGTCAGCCCCAGCATTTT
>TRBJ2-3|-|-|TRBV5-4|14
CASAGQSGTDTQYF
TGTGCCAGCGCCGGACAGTCTGGCACAGATACGCAGTATTTT
>TRBJ2-3|-|-|TRBV9|17
CASSVQSGWSRTDTQYF
TGTGCCAGCAGCGTTCAGAGCGGGTGGAGCCGCACAGATACGCAGTATTTT
>TRBJ2-1|-|TRBD2|TRBV11-2|16
CASSAPLAGGYNEQFF
TGTGCCAGCAGCGCCCCCCTAGCGGGGGGGTACAATGAGCAGTTCTTC
>TRBJ2-7|-|TRBD2|TRBV27|13
CASSSGRVGEQYF
TGTGCCAGCAGTAGCGGGAGGGTCGGCGAGCAGTACTTC
>TRBJ2-1|-|-|TRBV6-1|17
CASSEPAGGPPYNEQFF
TGTGCCAGCAGTGAACCAGCCGGCGGGCCTCCCTACAATGAGCAGTTCTTC
>TRBJ2-7|-|-|TRBV6-1|15
CASTSGGTAAYEQYF
TGTGCCAGCACCTCAGGGGGGACAGCCGCCTACGAGCAGTACTTC
>TRBJ1-2|-|-|TRBV6-1|11
CASSVSIGYTF
TGTGCCAGCAGTGTTTCCATTGGCTACACCTTC
>TRBJ1-2|-|-|TRBV25-1|14
CASSEGRTASGYTF
TGTGCCAGCAGTGAGGGCAGGACTGCCTCCGGCTACACCTTC
>TRBJ2-7|-|TRBD2|TRBV7-8|18
CASSSRLAGGTSSYEQYF
TGTGCCAGCAGCTCCAGACTAGCGGGGGGTACCAGCTCCTACGAGCAGTACTTC
>TRBJ1-5|-|TRBD1|TRBV19|12
CASDRDRQPQHF
TGTGCCAGCGACAGGGACCGGCAGCCCCAGCATTTT
>TRBJ1-1|few|-|TRBV19|14
CASTRTAYNTEAFF
TGTGCCAGTACCCGGACAGCCTACAACACTGAAGCTTTCTTT
>TRBJ2-6|-|-|TRBV6-1|14
CASTQGSGANVLTF
TGTGCCAGCACGCAGGGGTCCGGGGCCAACGTCCTGACTTTC
>TRBJ2-1|-|-|TRBV14|14
CASSQPSRNNEQFF
TGTGCCAGCAGCCAACCTTCTAGGAACAATGAGCAGTTCTTC
>TRBJ2-4|-|TRBD1|TRBV7-2|14
CASSSTGNGYIQYF
TGTGCCAGCAGCTCGACAGGGAACGGATACATTCAGTACTTC
>TRBJ1-2|-|-|TRBV7-8|15
CASSLGPDSNYGYTF
TGTGCCAGCAGCTTAGGCCCGGACAGTAACTATGGCTACACCTTC
>TRBJ2-7|-|-|TRBV5-6|15
CASNRRGAPSYEQYF
TGTGCCAGCAACCGACGGGGGGCCCCCTCCTACGAGCAGTACTTC
>TRBJ1-6|-|-|TRBV25-1|15
CASSDFQGTGSPLHF
TGTGCCAGCAGTGACTTCCAGGGGACGGGGTCACCCCTCCACTTT
>TRBJ2-5|once|TRBD1|TRBV27|13
CASSRQGLETQYF
TGTGCCAGCAGTAGACAGGGGTTAGAGACCCAGTACTTC